This passage covers 30 T cell receptor beta chains from one sample sequenced in a study of CD8 T cells in ankylosing spondylitis (dated by TCRdb to the late 2010s). Here is what the overall study found, with its caveats: Blood from ankylosing spondylitis patients appeared to be characterized by a TCR beta motif composed of roughly eight highly homologous amino acid variants.

These receptors are not linked to any known antigen. The library was built by means of 5' RACE. TCRdb shows the sequencer as Illumina HiSeq 2500. TCRdb trimmed public reads at Q25 via fastp, called clones via MiXCR and kept in-frame beta chains. Each entry is one CDR3 protein sequence, shown with its most common DNA and genes. In this sample the table shows about 540,000 distinct CDR3 sequences, 12% of which occur a single time. Together, the top ten hold approximately 6.2% of the sample. Sequenced input: blood, either unsorted or a sorted T cell fraction (not recorded which). These receptors came from a male donor with ankylosing spondylitis.

The sample holds many counts of this clonotype. The chain employs TRBV14 and TRBJ2-2; 8 nucleotides line up with TRBD2. This CDR3 contains 16 residues. Germline CDR1 reads SGHDN; CDR2 reads FVKESK. Unmatched junction bases numbered 15, after V lost 5 bases and J lost 10 bases. The CDR3 protein is CASSTLQAGVAKELFF. The CDR3 nucleotides read TGTGCCAGCAGCACCCTACAAGCGGGAGTTGCTAAGGAGCTGTTTTTT.

In this sample, this clonotype turned up many times. The CDR3 nucleotides are TGTGCCAGCAGGGGGACAGGCTACACTGAAGCTTTCTTT. It is translated as CASRGTGYTEAFF. The chain links TRBV12-3 or TRBV12-4 to TRBJ1-1, with TRBD1 matching 8 bases. Trimming cost V 6 bases and J 3 bases; bases outside gene matches: 3. This CDR3 is 13 amino acids long.

This clonotype was picked up a small number of times. The V call is TRBV12-3 or TRBV12-4, the J call TRBJ1-1, with 10 bases identical to TRBD1. This CDR3 is built from 14 residues. Unmatched junction bases numbered 4, after V lost 2 bases and J lost 7 bases. CDR3 nucleotide sequence: TGTGCCAGCAGTTTATTGACAGGGGGCGGTGAAGCTTTCTTT. As protein: CASSLLTGGGEAFF.

The chain has TRBV20-1 and TRBJ1-3; D is uncertain. The V and J ends lost 4 bases and 0 bases respectively, with 7 bases between them. The germline V gene has CDR1 DFQATT and CDR2 SNEGSKA (reference sequence). The CDR3 is 13 amino acids. CDR3 region: CSAISVSGNTIYF. In DNA form, the CDR3 reads TGCAGTGCTATAAGCGTCTCTGGAAACACCATATATTTT.

The table lists this clonotype with a few counts. This chain joins TRBV5-1 and TRBJ2-1; 13 nucleotides match TRBD2. In germline, CDR1 is SGHRS, CDR2 YFSETQ. The ends lost 4 bases at V and 5 bases at J; junction bases unmatched: 15. The CDR3 length is 19 residues. The CDR3 loop reads CASSTRTSGSSAYDNEQFF. CDR3 coding DNA: TGCGCCAGCAGCACTCGGACTAGCGGGAGTTCCGCCTACGACAATGAGCAGTTCTTC.

This clonotype was recorded a few times. The chain joins TRBV10-3 to TRBJ2-5; D may be TRBD1 (6 bases). The length of the CDR3 is 14 residues. Germline V CDR1 and CDR2: ENHRY, SYGVKD. V was trimmed by 6 bases and J by 4 bases, leaving 15 bases between them. The CDR3 reads CAISPGHGIETQYF. The CDR3 coding sequence is TGTGCCATCAGCCCGGGACATGGGATAGAGACCCAGTACTTC.

This clonotype occurred a few times. The rearrangement uses TRBV3-1 and TRBJ1-1; TRBD1 aligns across 10 bases. The CDR3 consists of 13 residues. J lost 6 bases, V lost 7 bases, and 5 bases had no gene match. In germline, CDR1 is LGHDT, CDR2 YNNKEL (reference sequence). The CDR3 spells CASKGTGVPEAFF. CDR3 coding DNA: TGTGCCAGCAAGGGGACAGGGGTTCCTGAAGCTTTCTTT.

This clonotype was counted ten times or more. The rearrangement links TRBV10-1 to TRBJ1-1; no clear D. Germline V lookup: CDR1 WNHNN, CDR2 SYGVQD (reference sequence). The CDR3 length is 14 residues. V was trimmed by 3 bases and J by 1 base, leaving 9 bases between them. The CDR3 DNA reads as TGCGCCAGCAGTGATGCGGGCGGGAACACTGAAGCTTTCTTT. Translated: CASSDAGGNTEAFF.

The chain combines TRBV10-3 with TRBJ2-1; D remains ambiguous. Trimming pared 0 bases from V and 5 bases from J, leaving 14 bases between. This CDR3 comprises 16 residues. Germline V gives CDR1 ENHRY, CDR2 SYGVKD. The CDR3: CAISESTALPDNEQFF. The CDR3 DNA reads TGTGCCATCAGTGAGTCGACGGCCCTACCTGACAATGAGCAGTTCTTC.

Notes on this clonotype: This clone may be a read error of a much larger clone one base away. The chain recombines TRBV5-1 with TRBJ2-2, with D perhaps TRBD1 or TRBD2 (6 bases each). Germline CDR1 and CDR2: SGHRS and YFSETQ. The CDR3 runs to 16 residues. Trimming shortened V by 4 bases and J by 3 bases, and 16 bases separated the two germline ends. CDR3 DNA: TGCGCCAGCAGCCTTCTTCCGGGGGCGGACACCGGGGAGCTGTTTTTT. It encodes CASSLLPGADTGELFF. Filled out from reference TRBV5-1 and TRBJ2-2, the complete variable domain reads KAGVTQTPRYLIKTRGQQVTLSCSPISGHRSVSWYQQTPGQGLQFLFEYFSETQRNKGNFPGRFSGRQFSNSRSEMNVSTLELGDSALYLCASSLLPGADTGELFFGEGSRLTVL.

J is TRBJ2-3 and V is TRBV2; D unclear. The V end lost 0 bases, the J end lost 3 bases, and 7 bases lay between the germline ends. Germline CDR1 SNHLY, CDR2 FYNNEI. The CDR3 runs to 14 residues. CDR3 sequence: CASSEAAKTDTQYF. The CDR3 DNA reads TGTGCCAGCAGTGAAGCGGCTAAAACAGATACGCAGTATTTT.

V is TRBV12-3 or TRBV12-4 and J is TRBJ2-2, with 14 bases matching TRBD2. Trimming at V came to 2 bases and at J to 8 bases, leaving 7 bases not matched to a gene. This CDR3 is 17 amino acids long. CDR3 in amino acids: CASSLRPGTSGSGELFF. CDR3 DNA: TGTGCCAGCAGTTTAAGACCCGGGACTAGCGGGAGTGGGGAGCTGTTTTTT.

This clonotype was seen more than once but under ten times. The chain is built from TRBV7-9 and TRBJ2-7; D is perhaps TRBD1 (6 bases). The germline CDR1 and CDR2 sequences are SEHNR and FQNEAQ (reference sequence). The CDR3 is made up of 15 amino acids. V dropped 5 bases and J dropped 2 bases, with 16 bases sitting between them. The CDR3 DNA reads as TGTGCCAGCAGCCCTCTGGACAGACCTCCCTACGAGCAGTACTTC. It yields the protein CASSPLDRPPYEQYF.

The table lists this clonotype with a few counts. The chain is built from TRBV7-2 and TRBJ2-1, with TRBD2 as a possible D gene (5 bases). V was pared by 5 bases and J by 8 bases, with 16 bases between. Germline V lookup: CDR1 SGHTA, CDR2 FQGNSA. The CDR3 consists of 14 residues. The CDR3 coding sequence is TGTGCCAGCAGCCAAGCGGTAGTCGTGTATGAGCAGTTCTTC. It translates to CASSQAVVVYEQFF. Supplemented by reference TRBV7-2 and TRBJ2-1, the full variable domain reads GAGVSQSPSNKVTEKGKDVELRCDPISGHTALYWYRQSLGQGLEFLIYFQGNSAPDKSGLPSDRFSAERTGGSVSTLTIQRTQQEDSAVYLCASSQAVVVYEQFFGPGTRLTVL.

This clonotype was seen more than once but under ten times. The chain employs TRBV19 and TRBJ1-5; unclear D gene. The CDR3 sequence is 14 residues long. V shed 2 bases and J shed 5 bases, with 10 bases lying between them. Germline loops: CDR1 LNHDA, CDR2 SQIVND (reference sequence). CDR3 DNA: TGTGCCAGTAGTATACGCCGGTTCGATCAGCCCCAGCATTTT. As protein: CASSIRRFDQPQHF.

The V call is TRBV18, the J call TRBJ1-1; D is possibly TRBD1 (5 bases). V dropped 4 bases and J dropped 0 bases, with 12 bases sitting between them. CDR3 length equals 15 residues. In germline, CDR1 is KGHSH, CDR2 LQKENI. The CDR3 sequence is CASSQETVLNTEAFF. CDR3 bases: TGTGCCAGCTCACAAGAGACAGTTTTGAACACTGAAGCTTTCTTT.

Notes on this clonotype: A clone one base away is much larger, so this may be a read error. The chain is built from TRBV5-1 and TRBJ2-1; the D gene is possibly TRBD1 (6 bases). Germline V gene data show CDR1 as SGHRS and CDR2 as YFSETQ. CDR3 length equals 13 residues. The CDR3 reads CASSLYLGGEQSF. CDR3 nucleotide sequence: TGCGCCAGCAGCTTGTACCTAGGGGGTGAGCAGTCCTTC. The complete variable domain, with remaining parts taken from reference TRBV5-1 and TRBJ2-1, reads KAGVTQTPRYLIKTRGQQVTLSCSPISGHRSVSWYQQTPGQGLQFLFEYFSETQRNKGNFPGRFSGRQFSNSRSEMNVSTLELGDSALYLCASSLYLGGEQSFGPGTRLTVL.

This clonotype occurred a few times. The V and J genes are TRBV18 and TRBJ2-5; D is ambiguous. Germline V CDR1 and CDR2: KGHSH, LQKENI. The CDR3 has 14 residues. V shed 2 bases and J shed 5 bases, with 12 bases lying between them. The CDR3 DNA reads as TGTGCCAGCTCACCAGCGTACCAAAGGGAGACCCAGTACTTC. Its translation is CASSPAYQRETQYF.

The chain recombines TRBV6-5 with TRBJ2-1, with D possibly TRBD2 on 6 matching bases. Germline CDR1 reads MNHEY; CDR2 reads SVGAGI. V was cut by 4 bases and J by 2 bases, with 12 bases left in between. This CDR3 spans 15 amino acids. The CDR3 bases are TGTGCCAGCAGTTTATTTAGCGGACCCTACAATGAGCAGTTCTTC. As protein: CASSLFSGPYNEQFF.

As concerns this clonotype: It may be a read error: a sequence one base away is much more abundant. CDR3 loop: CCARDGLVAGVQETQYF. The CDR3 coding sequence is TGCTGTGCTAGAGATGGACTGGTAGCGGGAGTACAAGAGACCCAGTACTTC. The chain couples TRBV20-1 to TRBJ2-5; 9 nucleotides agree with TRBD2. The CDR3 covers 17 residues. Germline loops: CDR1 DFQATT, CDR2 SNEGSKA (reference sequence).

DNA of the CDR3: TGTGCCGGCTCCTCCCAGGGAGCGGGAATCGCTGAGCAGTTCTTC. It is translated as CAGSSQGAGIAEQFF. The rearrangement joins TRBV6-2 or TRBV6-3 to TRBJ2-1; TRBD2 matches at 7 bases. The ends lost 11 bases at V and 9 bases at J; junction bases unmatched: 19. This CDR3 contains 15 residues. The germline V gene encodes CDR1 MNHEY and CDR2 SVGEGT.

The chain links TRBV5-5 to TRBJ1-2; tentatively, D is TRBD1 (5 bases). Germline CDR1 reads SGHKS; CDR2 reads YYEKEE (reference sequence). Between the trimmed V and J ends, which lost 3 bases and 4 bases, there was a span of 7 bases. This CDR3 has 12 residues. The CDR3 region is CASSYDSYGYTF. In nucleotides, the CDR3 is TGTGCCAGCAGCTATGACAGCTATGGCTACACCTTC.

The chain uses TRBV2 and TRBJ2-7; D remains ambiguous. The CDR3 consists of 13 residues. CDR1 is SNHLY, CDR2 FYNNEI, per germline. Trimming left V 1 base short and J 0 bases short, with 4 bases between. The CDR3 DNA follows: TGTGCCAGCAGTGAAGGGGACTCCTACGAGCAGTACTTC. This gives the protein CASSEGDSYEQYF. Using reference TRBV2 and TRBJ2-7 for the parts outside the CDR3, the full variable domain is EPEVTQTPSHQVTQMGQEVILRCVPISNHLYFYWYRQILGQKVEFLVSFYNNEISEKSEIFDDQFSVERPDGSNFTLKIRSTKLEDSAMYFCASSEGDSYEQYFGPGTRLTVT.

The chain is built from TRBV5-1 and TRBJ1-3; D is uncertain. Germline CDR1 SGHRS, CDR2 YFSETQ. CDR3 length equals 15 residues. The germline V and J ends were trimmed by 0 bases and 4 bases, with 11 bases remaining between them. The CDR3 nucleotides read TGCGCCAGCAGCTTGGACAACCCTGAAGGAAACACCATATATTTT. Its protein is CASSLDNPEGNTIYF.

The chain recombines TRBV9 with TRBJ1-3; D is undetermined. The CDR3 extends over 17 amino acids. The V gene lost 5 bases and the J gene lost 2 bases, with 20 bases spanning the gap. Germline values: CDR1 SGDLS, CDR2 YYNGEE. CDR3 residues: CASRPYESSSAGNTIYF. CDR3 nucleotide sequence: TGTGCCAGCAGACCGTACGAGAGCAGTAGCGCTGGAAACACCATATATTTT.

The chain combines TRBV20-1 with TRBJ1-3; 9 bases align to TRBD1. This CDR3 comprises 15 residues. Germline V lookup: CDR1 DFQATT, CDR2 SNEGSKA (reference sequence). V shed 6 bases, J shed 0 bases, and the junction held 6 bases outside the gene matches. CDR3 DNA sequence: TGCAGTGCAGCGACAGGGGGTGTCTCTGGAAACACCATATATTTT. Its translation is CSAATGGVSGNTIYF.

The chain employs TRBV14 and TRBJ1-6; D may be TRBD1 (5 bases). Germline CDR1 and CDR2: SGHDN and FVKESK. V lost 1 base, J lost 15 bases, and 13 bases lay in between. This CDR3 has 13 residues. The CDR3 DNA reads as TGTGCCAGCAGCCAAGGCAGGGCCGCAATCCTCCACTTT. It specifies CASSQGRAAILHF.

This clonotype was seen repeatedly, ten times or more. The chain employs TRBV29-1 and TRBJ2-2; 7 bases map to TRBD2. J was trimmed by 2 bases and V by 4 bases; bases with no gene match: 7. Germline CDR1 is SQVTM and CDR2 is ANQGSEA. The CDR3 contains 15 residues. The CDR3 bases are TGCAGCGTTGTACACGGGACTAAAAACACCGGGGAGCTGTTTTTT. Encoded protein: CSVVHGTKNTGELFF.

V gene TRBV5-1 combines with J gene TRBJ2-1, with 10 bases identical to TRBD2. Per germline, CDR1 SGHRS and CDR2 YFSETQ. With 4 bases clipped from V and 8 bases from J, the junction kept 12 bases outside the gene matches. This CDR3 contains 16 residues. The CDR3 sequence is CASSNREREGVDEQFF. The CDR3, as DNA: TGCGCCAGCAGCAACCGCGAGCGGGAGGGGGTGGATGAGCAGTTCTTC.

The chain is built from TRBV6-5 and TRBJ1-6; 8 positions match TRBD1. Trimming at V came to 4 bases and at J to 10 bases, leaving 18 bases not matched to a gene. The CDR3 has 18 residues. Germline lookup yields CDR1 MNHEY and CDR2 SVGAGI. As DNA, the CDR3 is TGTGCCAGCAGTTTTCGGACAGGGTCGGATTTTAGTGGATCACCCCTCCACTTT. It yields the protein CASSFRTGSDFSGSPLHF.